A selection of T cell receptor beta chains follows, all from one sample in a study of T cells in Graves' hyperthyroidism and ophthalmopathy. MiXCR was run by TCRdb on the multiplex PCR reads, yielding one entry per CDR3 protein. The data contain about 690,000 distinct CDR3 sequences, approximately 15% of them singletons. Input material: blood. These receptor sequences come from a man aged 45-60 years with Graves' hyperthyroidism. The CDR3 runs from the conserved cysteine through the conserved F or W. The D gene is left open where the match is weak.

V,length,J,D,CDR3
TRBV28,15,TRBJ2-7,NA,CASSFSASFSYEQYF
TRBV7-3,15,TRBJ2-5,TRBD2,CASSLTSGGEETQYF
TRBV15,15,TRBJ2-5,NA,CATSRDLAVQETQYF
TRBV27,14,TRBJ1-1,TRBD1,CASSLKGARTEAFF
TRBV5-1,15,TRBJ1-1,NA,CASSLRETSVTEAFF
TRBV6-1,15,TRBJ1-2,NA,CASSPERGWNYGYTF
TRBV27,15,TRBJ2-1,TRBD2,CASSLFPLGGAEQFF
TRBV11-2,16,TRBJ2-1,TRBD2,CASSLVAGGPYNEQFF
TRBV27,15,TRBJ2-3,NA,CASTHLRQGADTQYF
TRBV28,13,TRBJ1-2,NA,CASRGGVLSGYTF
TRBV12-3/TRBV12-4,14,TRBJ2-1,NA,CASSLRTDHNEQFF
TRBV10-1,16,TRBJ2-3,NA,CASSEGLAGSTDTQYF
TRBV7-9,14,TRBJ1-1,NA,CASSHLTENTEAFF
TRBV2,14,TRBJ2-7,TRBD2,CASSGGGSWDEQYF
TRBV18,16,TRBJ1-3,TRBD1,CASSPIRQGEGNTIYF
TRBV7-9,14,TRBJ1-1,TRBD1,CASSSTGNSLGAFF
TRBV7-3,13,TRBJ1-1,NA,CASSYGAGTEAFF
TRBV6-5,17,TRBJ2-5,NA,CASSYSAGYNYQETQYF
TRBV3-1,15,TRBJ1-1,NA,CASSQGRTGNTEAFF
TRBV10-3,14,TRBJ1-1,TRBD1,CAIRQGQGGTEAFF
TRBV27,12,TRBJ1-5,NA,CASRRGGQPQHF
TRBV7-2,14,TRBJ2-5,NA,CASSSMASQETQYF
TRBV20-1,16,TRBJ2-3,TRBD2,CSARDRGAGEADTQYF